This T cell receptor (beta chain) was identified during a study of regulatory T cells in long-lasting Graves disease. General study findings and limits: Patients with persistent disease showed a bias toward TRBV28, TRBJ1-2 and TRBJ2-5. Persistent-disease Graves' patients showed less TCR diversity than new cases.

Deletions cut 4 bases from V and 5 bases from J, with 17 bases between. The V gene's germline CDR1 is MNHEY and CDR2 SMNVEV (reference sequence). This CDR3 comprises 15 residues. HTBI primers from iRepertoire and Arm-PCR of CDR3 regions yielded the TCR beta libraries. TCRdb passed the multiplex PCR reads through MiXCR, listing each CDR3 protein once. The table has around 400,000 distinct CDR3 sequences, approximately 22% seen once. The time point is: persistent/refractory GD, antithyroid drugs over 5 years with positive TRAb. Scientists built the TCR library using RNA that was extracted from PBMCs. This clonotype was observed a handful of times. Its antigen is undetermined.

This sequence originates from a female donor with Graves disease. The chain combines TRBV27 with TRBJ1-2, with a tentative D call TRBD1 (5 bases). The sequenced sample was peripheral blood mononuclear cells (PBMCs), obtained when the disease was refractory, from a patient treated with antithyroid drugs. CDR3 DNA sequence: TGTGCCAGCAGTTGGGGACCGTCGGGGGGATATGGCTACACCTTC. Its protein product is CASSWGPSGGYGYTF.